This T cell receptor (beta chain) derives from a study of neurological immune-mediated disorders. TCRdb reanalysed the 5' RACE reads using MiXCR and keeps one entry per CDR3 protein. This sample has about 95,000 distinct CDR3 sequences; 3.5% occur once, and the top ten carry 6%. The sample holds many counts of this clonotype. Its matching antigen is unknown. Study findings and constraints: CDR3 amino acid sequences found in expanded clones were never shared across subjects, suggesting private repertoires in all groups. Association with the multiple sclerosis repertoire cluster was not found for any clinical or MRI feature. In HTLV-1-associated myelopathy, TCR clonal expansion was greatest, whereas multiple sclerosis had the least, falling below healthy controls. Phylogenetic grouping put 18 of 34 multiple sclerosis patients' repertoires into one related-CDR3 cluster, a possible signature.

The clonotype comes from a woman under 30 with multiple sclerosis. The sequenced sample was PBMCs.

This chain's CDR3 is CASKYRGHDYGYTF. The DNA of the CDR3 is TGTGCCAGCAAATACAGGGGGCACGACTATGGCTACACCTTC. The J gene is TRBJ1-2, the V gene TRBV5-6, with 9 bases fitting TRBD1. Germline CDR1 and CDR2: SGHDT and YYEEEE. V dropped 6 bases and J dropped 3; count of bases not matched to a gene: 6. This CDR3 region has 14 residues.